This passage covers 24 T cell receptor beta chains from one sample sequenced in a study of lung T cells in sarcoidosis with Löfgren's syndrome. One entry per CDR3 protein, called by TCRdb with MiXCR from the reads. The profile shows tens of thousands of distinct CDR3 sequences, less than 25% of them singletons. Material for sequencing was CD4+ T cells from PBMCs. The receptors were sampled from a human donor with sarcoidosis (Löfgren's syndrome or another form), or a control subject (not recorded which).

This clonotype was detected ten times or more. The chain employs TRBV7-9 and TRBJ2-1; 7 nucleotides match TRBD1. The CDR3 loop spans 13 amino acids. With 5 bases clipped from V and 4 bases from J, the junction kept 2 bases outside the gene matches. Germline V gives CDR1 SEHNR, CDR2 FQNEAQ (reference sequence). CDR3 coding DNA: TGTGCCAGCAGCAGACAGGGTTACAATGAGCAGTTCTTC. Protein: CASSRQGYNEQFF.

Turning to this clonotype: A clone one base away is much larger, so this may be a read error. This chain links TRBV7-2 with TRBJ2-3; 7 bases align to TRBD2. Germline V gene data show CDR1 as SGHTA and CDR2 as FQGNSA. The CDR3 is 13 amino acids. After removal of 8 bases from V and 3 bases from J, the junction contained 5 bases not matched to a gene. The CDR3 loop is CASAREATDTQYF. Written as DNA, the CDR3 is TGTGCCAGCGCCCGGGAGGCGACAGATACGCAGTATTTT.

About this clonotype: This may be a read error, as it is one base from a much larger clone. The genes are TRBV12-3 or TRBV12-4 and TRBJ2-5; D might be TRBD2 (6 bases). V shed 7 bases and J shed 4 bases, with 19 bases lying between them. CDR3 length: 15 residues. The CDR3 reads CASKTGASAIETQYF. CDR3 nucleotides: TGTGCCAGCAAAACTGGGGCTAGCGCCATAGAGACCCAGTACTTC.

This clonotype was seen many times. The chain recombines TRBV20-1 with TRBJ1-1; 7 bases agree with TRBD1. Germline V gene data show CDR1 as DFQATT and CDR2 as SNEGSKA (reference sequence). The CDR3 totals 14 residues. The trim removed 6 bases at V and 1 base at J, leaving 8 bases unmatched. In nucleotides, the CDR3 is TGCAGTGCGCAAGAGGGGGCGCCGAACACTGAAGCTTTCTTT. Its protein is CSAQEGAPNTEAFF.

A few counts support this clonotype. The chain employs TRBV3-1 and TRBJ2-7, with D possibly being TRBD2 (5 bases). The CDR3 has 14 amino acids. The germline gives CDR1 LGHDT, CDR2 YNNKEL (reference sequence). V lost 5 bases, J lost 1 base, and 12 bases lay in between. The CDR3 coding sequence is TGTGCCAGCAGCGTCGGACTCGCATCCTACGAGCAGTACTTC. Protein product: CASSVGLASYEQYF.

This clonotype was seen only a few times. The chain carries TRBV5-1 and TRBJ1-5; 7 positions agree with TRBD1. This CDR3 region has 15 residues. The V and J ends lost 3 bases and 5 bases, in that order; junction bases with no gene match: 8. Germline CDR1 is SGHRS and CDR2 is YFSETQ. CDR3 in DNA: TGCGCCAGCAGCTCTGGGGAGGGGGCCTATCAGCCCCAGCATTTT. Residues: CASSSGEGAYQPQHF.

The V gene is TRBV18, the J gene TRBJ1-1, with a weak D call TRBD1 (5 bases). CDR1 KGHSH and CDR2 LQKENI come from the germline V gene. The CDR3 totals 13 residues. V shed 2 bases and J shed 7 bases, with 11 bases lying between them. CDR3 loop: CASSPGGDLEAFF. For the CDR3, the DNA is TGTGCCAGCTCACCAGGAGGGGACCTTGAAGCTTTCTTT.

This clonotype appeared a few times. This chain connects TRBV18 to TRBJ1-2; D is unclear. V was trimmed by 5 bases and J by 3 bases, leaving 13 bases between them. This CDR3 has 14 amino acids. Germline V gene lookup returns CDR1 KGHSH and CDR2 LQKENI. In DNA, the CDR3 is TGTGCCAGCTCATTGGAAACCCTGGACTATGGCTACACCTTC. This sequence encodes CASSLETLDYGYTF.

The gene calls are TRBV5-1 and TRBJ2-1, with 13 bases fitting TRBD2. V lost 3 bases and J lost 6; bases outside the gene matches: 3. The germline V gene encodes CDR1 SGHRS and CDR2 YFSETQ. CDR3 length equals 15 residues. CDR3 nucleotide sequence: TGCGCCAGCAGCTGGGGACTAGCGGGGACCAATGAGCAGTTCTTC. It yields the protein CASSWGLAGTNEQFF.

This clonotype was recorded once. Possible read error: a much larger clone is one base away. The chain employs TRBV20-1 and TRBJ1-5; no clear D. Per germline, CDR1 DFQATT and CDR2 SNEGSKA (reference sequence). This CDR3 contains 15 residues. V was trimmed by 2 bases and J by 2 bases, leaving 13 bases between them. The CDR3 is CSARYGSVGNQPQHF. The DNA for the CDR3 is TGCAGTGCTAGATATGGGTCCGTCGGCAATCAGCCCCAGCATTTT.

This clonotype was seen more than once but under ten times. The chain has TRBV2 and TRBJ2-3, with TRBD2 matching over 7 bases. V was pared by 3 bases and J by 2 bases, with 8 bases of the junction left unmatched. This CDR3 comprises 16 residues. Germline V CDR1 and CDR2: SNHLY, FYNNEI. The DNA of the CDR3 is TGTGCCAGCAGTGACGGGCTAGCGGATCCCACAGATACGCAGTATTTT. It encodes CASSDGLADPTDTQYF. Full variable domain (missing parts from reference TRBV2 and TRBJ2-3): EPEVTQTPSHQVTQMGQEVILRCVPISNHLYFYWYRQILGQKVEFLVSFYNNEISEKSEIFDDQFSVERPDGSNFTLKIRSTKLEDSAMYFCASSDGLADPTDTQYFGPGTRLTVL.

Ten or more counts support this clonotype. J is TRBJ1-5 and V is TRBV12-3 or TRBV12-4; the D gene is possibly TRBD1 (5 bases). The CDR3 runs 15 residues. The V end lost 4 bases, the J end lost 2 bases, and 12 bases lay between the germline ends. The chain's CDR3 is CASSSPRGRNQPQHF. The CDR3 DNA reads TGTGCCAGCAGTTCCCCTAGGGGCCGCAATCAGCCCCAGCATTTT.

This clonotype has ten or more counts. The chain uses TRBV2 and TRBJ2-1; 7 bases are a match to TRBD1. Germline V gene data show CDR1 as SNHLY and CDR2 as FYNNEI. The CDR3 consists of 18 residues. V was clipped by 5 bases and J by 8 bases; unmatched bases: 21. CDR3 nucleotide sequence: TGTGCCAGCAGTAGTAGAGGAACCGGGACAGTGAGCCCTGATGAGCAGTTCTTC. It specifies CASSSRGTGTVSPDEQFF.

This clonotype was recorded a few times. The V gene is TRBV10-3, the J gene TRBJ2-5; 9 bases are a match to TRBD2. The V gene's germline CDR1 is ENHRY and CDR2 SYGVKD. This CDR3 region has 13 residues. The V segment lost 4 bases and the J segment 5 bases; nucleotides outside the gene matches: 2. The CDR3 is CAISGTSVETQYF. CDR3 in DNA: TGTGCCATCAGTGGGACTAGCGTTGAGACCCAGTACTTC.

This chain joins TRBV10-3 and TRBJ1-2, with TRBD1 identical over 7 bases. Germline CDR1 ENHRY, CDR2 SYGVKD. The CDR3 sequence is 13 residues long. V was clipped by 8 bases and J by 7 bases; unmatched bases: 10. CDR3: CAIYSGTVCGYTF. The CDR3 bases are TGTGCCATCTATTCCGGGACAGTATGTGGCTACACCTTC.

In its sample, this clonotype was seen many times. V and J are TRBV5-4 and TRBJ1-1, with TRBD1 matching over 8 bases. The length of the CDR3 is 13 residues. V dropped 0 bases and J dropped 9; count of bases not matched to a gene: 4. The V gene's germline CDR1 is SGHNT and CDR2 YYREEE (reference sequence). The CDR3 DNA sequence: TGTGCCAGCAGCTTGGGGGGGACAGGAAAAGCTTTCTTT. Its translation is CASSLGGTGKAFF.

CDR3 sequence: CASSDRVQITQYF. The CDR3 nucleotides are TGTGCCAGCAGTGACAGGGTCCAAATTACGCAGTATTTT. V is TRBV2 and J is TRBJ2-3; possibly TRBD1 for D (5 bases). This CDR3 is 13 amino acids long. Germline lookup yields CDR1 SNHLY and CDR2 FYNNEI. V was trimmed by 3 bases and J by 8 bases, leaving 12 bases between them.

To note about this clonotype: A much larger clone lies a single base off, so this may be a read error. The genes are TRBV28 and TRBJ1-2; the D gene is possibly TRBD1 (5 bases). The CDR3 is made up of 12 amino acids. Germline CDR1 is MDHEN and CDR2 is SYDVKM. The CDR3 loop is CASQRGDYGHTF. The CDR3 nucleotides are TGTGCCAGCCAGCGGGGGGACTATGGCCACACCTTC.

The V and J genes are TRBV28 and TRBJ2-5; the match to TRBD2 covers 8 bases. This CDR3 contains 14 residues. Germline CDR1 reads MDHEN; CDR2 reads SYDVKM. With 7 bases clipped from V and 10 bases from J, the junction kept 14 bases outside the gene matches. CDR3 residues: CASNPAGVLHGQYF. The CDR3 DNA reads TGTGCCAGCAACCCAGCGGGAGTCCTCCATGGCCAGTACTTC. The full variable domain, its missing parts supplied by reference TRBV28 and TRBJ2-5, is DVKVTQSSRYLVKRTGEKVFLECVQDMDHENMFWYRQDPGLGLRLIYFSYDVKMKEKGDIPEGYSVSREKKERFSLILESASTNQTSMYLCASNPAGVLHGQYFGPGTRLLVL.

In its sample, this clonotype was seen a few times. The genes are TRBV11-2 and TRBJ2-1, with a tentative D call TRBD2 (5 bases). Trimming removed 5 bases from V and 3 bases from J, with 11 bases in between. Germline lookup yields CDR1 SGHAT and CDR2 FQNNGV. This CDR3 has 14 amino acids. For the CDR3, the DNA is TGTGCCAGCAGCGGCCGGGGATTCTACAATGAGCAGTTCTTC. Its protein is CASSGRGFYNEQFF.

This clonotype came up many times. This chain joins TRBV6-2 or TRBV6-3 and TRBJ1-1, with D uncertain. V lost 2 bases to trimming and J lost 1 base, with 14 bases between them. Germline loops: CDR1 MNHEY, CDR2 SVGEGT. CDR3 length: 16 residues. CDR3 sequence (DNA): TGTGCCAGCAGTTACCCGATCGGACCGGGGAACACTGAAGCTTTCTTT. Protein: CASSYPIGPGNTEAFF.

Written as DNA, the CDR3 is TGTGCCAGTAGTATATTGGGGTCAACTAATGAAAAACTGTTTTTT. Residues: CASSILGSTNEKLFF. The chain combines TRBV19 with TRBJ1-4; D unclear. The CDR3 length is 15 residues. In germline, CDR1 is LNHDA, CDR2 SQIVND (reference sequence). Trimming took off 2 bases at V and 0 bases at J, with 7 bases between the two ends.

The CDR3 DNA sequence: TGCGCCAGCAGCCAAATGTTAGGGGCCGGTCAGCCCCAGCATTTT. This encodes CASSQMLGAGQPQHF. The chain combines TRBV4-3 with TRBJ1-5; D may be TRBD1 (5 bases). Per germline, CDR1 LGHNA and CDR2 YSLEER. Trimming pared 2 bases from V and 6 bases from J, leaving 14 bases between. CDR3 length equals 15 residues.

As to this clonotype: A much larger clone differs by one base, so this may be a read error. CDR3 coding DNA: TGTGCCAGCAGTTTGATCAGGGATCACGCTGAAGCTTTCTTT. Its protein product is CASSLIRDHAEAFF. The V and J genes are TRBV27 and TRBJ1-1; possible D gene TRBD1, 5 bases. V was shortened by 3 bases and J by 6 bases, with 14 bases between the two germline ends. The V gene's germline CDR1 is MNHEY and CDR2 SMNVEV (reference sequence). There are 14 residues in the CDR3.